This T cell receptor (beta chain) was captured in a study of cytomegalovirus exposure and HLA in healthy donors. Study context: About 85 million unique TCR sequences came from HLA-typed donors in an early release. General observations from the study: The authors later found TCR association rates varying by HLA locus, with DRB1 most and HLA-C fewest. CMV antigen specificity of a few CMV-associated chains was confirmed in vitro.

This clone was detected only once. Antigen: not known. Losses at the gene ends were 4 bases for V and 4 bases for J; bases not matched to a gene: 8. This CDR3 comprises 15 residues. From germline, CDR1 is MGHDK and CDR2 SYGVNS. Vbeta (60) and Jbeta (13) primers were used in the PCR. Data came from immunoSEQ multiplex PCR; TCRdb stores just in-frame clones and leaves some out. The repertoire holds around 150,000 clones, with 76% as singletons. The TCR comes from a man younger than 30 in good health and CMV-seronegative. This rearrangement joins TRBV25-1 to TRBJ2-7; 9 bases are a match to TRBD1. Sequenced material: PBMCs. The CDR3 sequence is CASSGSGTGSYEQYF. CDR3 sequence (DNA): TGTGCCAGCAGTGGCTCCGGGACAGGGAGTTACGAGCAGTACTTC.